This entry lists 16 T cell receptor beta chains sequenced from one sample in a study of vaccination and CD4 T cells after COVID-19. No cognate antigen is known for these TCRs. Scientists ran DNA taken from cultured CD4+ T cells through the Oncomine TCR Beta short-read assay for sequencing. In TCRdb, the PCR reads were re-called with MiXCR into one record per CDR3 protein. This table holds 20,000 to 25,000 distinct CDR3 sequences, 60% found once. Treatment denoted: roughly 10-day PBMC culture with coronavirus spike peptide pools or control peptides (ViraFEST assay). This material consisted of CD4+ T cells from blood, cultured in vitro, taken after SARS-CoV-2 vaccination. These receptors all come from a human donor who received a COVID-19 vaccine.

This clonotype has a handful of counts. The rearrangement links TRBV6-1 to TRBJ2-5; 8 bases agree with TRBD2. The CDR3 consists of 17 residues. The ends lost 7 bases at V and 5 bases at J; junction bases unmatched: 18. Germline values: CDR1 MNHNS, CDR2 SASEGT. CDR3 nucleotides: TGTGCCAGCACCGAAGGTTGGAGTAGCGGGGCAGCGGAGACCCAGTACTTC. Translation gives CASTEGWSSGAAETQYF.

This sequence joins TRBV19 and TRBJ2-1; TRBD1 agrees at 9 bases. In germline, CDR1 is LNHDA, CDR2 SQIVND (reference sequence). The J segment lost 5 bases and the V segment lost 10 bases, leaving 9 bases of the junction unmatched. This CDR3 contains 14 residues. The CDR3 here is CATKDRGGHNEQFF. DNA for the CDR3: TGTGCCACCAAGGACAGGGGCGGCCACAATGAGCAGTTCTTC.

The genes are TRBV2 and TRBJ2-3; 8 nucleotides agree with TRBD1. The CDR3 covers 15 residues. The V gene's germline CDR1 is SNHLY and CDR2 FYNNEI. Trimming cost V 7 bases and J 6 bases; bases outside gene matches: 12. The CDR3 loop reads CASTPAQGAWDTQYF. As DNA, the CDR3 is TGTGCCAGCACCCCAGCCCAGGGGGCTTGGGATACGCAGTATTTT.

This clonotype showed up just a few times. The chain uses TRBV2 and TRBJ1-3; D not resolved. CDR1 and CDR2 from the germline V gene are SNHLY and FYNNEI. There are 15 residues in the CDR3. V lost 1 base and J lost 0, with 7 bases in between. Written as DNA, the CDR3 is TGTGCCAGCAGTGAAGACGGACTCTCTGGAAACACCATATATTTT. Encoded protein: CASSEDGLSGNTIYF.

This clonotype was counted once. The chain joins TRBV30 to TRBJ1-5, with D unresolved. This CDR3 contains 13 residues. The V gene lost 0 bases and the J gene lost 3 bases, with 6 bases spanning the gap. Germline assignment: CDR1 GTSNPN and CDR2 SVGIG (reference sequence). The CDR3 nucleotides read TGTGCCTGGAGTGTACGGATCAATCAGCCCCAGCATTTT. Amino acids: CAWSVRINQPQHF.

J is TRBJ1-2 and V is TRBV4-1; tentative D call: TRBD1 (5 bases). The CDR3 contains 15 residues. Germline V gene sequence: CDR1 MGHRA, CDR2 YSYEKL. V was cut by 4 bases and J by 2 bases, with 14 bases left in between. CDR3 nucleotides: TGCGCCAGCAGCCTCCTTCGAGGGGCGAACTATGGCTACACCTTC. Translating it yields CASSLLRGANYGYTF.

The rearrangement uses TRBV6-1 and TRBJ2-3; a possible D gene is TRBD1 (6 bases). Germline V lookup: CDR1 MNHNS, CDR2 SASEGT. The CDR3 covers 14 residues. V shed 4 bases and J shed 2 bases, with 10 bases lying between them. CDR3: CASSVQGSTDTQYF. The CDR3, as DNA: TGTGCCAGCAGTGTACAGGGTTCCACAGATACGCAGTATTTT.

The J gene is TRBJ2-5, the V gene TRBV19; maybe TRBD1 (5 bases). The V end lost 4 bases, the J end lost 1 base, and 10 bases lay between the germline ends. Looked up from germline, CDR1 is LNHDA and CDR2 is SQIVND (reference sequence). The CDR3 loop spans 14 amino acids. The CDR3 DNA is TGTGCCAGTAGTAAGTCCAGGGCCCAAGAGACCCAGTACTTC. Amino acids: CASSKSRAQETQYF.

This clonotype came up a few times. This chain joins TRBV4-1 and TRBJ1-2, with D maybe TRBD1 (5 bases). The CDR3 spans 17 residues. With 0 bases removed from V and 2 bases from J, the gap between germline ends came to 16 bases. The germline gives CDR1 MGHRA, CDR2 YSYEKL. CDR3 coding DNA: TGCGCCAGCAGCCAAGATCAAAGGACACCGAACAACTATGGCTACACCTTC. This codes for CASSQDQRTPNNYGYTF.

This clonotype was detected only a few times. V usage is TRBV27 and J usage is TRBJ1-6; D uncertain. The CDR3 is 16 residues long. V was shortened by 6 bases and J by 9 bases, with 21 bases between the two germline ends. The germline gives CDR1 MNHEY, CDR2 SMNVEV (reference sequence). CDR3 region: CASSPGVAEESSPLHF. CDR3 nucleotide sequence: TGTGCCAGCAGCCCCGGAGTGGCAGAAGAAAGTTCACCCCTCCACTTT.

This clonotype appeared a few times. The V and J genes are TRBV15 and TRBJ1-1; D ambiguous. Germline CDR1 and CDR2: LNHNV and YYDKDF (reference sequence). The V end lost 6 bases, the J end lost 9 bases, and 20 bases lay between the germline ends. The CDR3 consists of 14 residues. In DNA form, the CDR3 reads TGTGCCACCAGGTCGGGAGTTAACCGAGTCCAAGCTTTCTTT. Protein sequence: CATRSGVNRVQAFF. Based on the CDR3 plus reference TRBV15 and TRBJ1-1, the full variable domain is DAMVIQNPRYQVTQFGKPVTLSCSQTLNHNVMYWYQQKSSQAPKLLFHYYDKDFNNEADTPDNFQSRRPNTSFCFLDIRSPGLGDTAMYLCATRSGVNRVQAFFGQGTRLTVV.

As for this clonotype: This is likely a read error, given that the CDR3 carries no conserved phenylalanine or tryptophan at its end. The chain recombines TRBV24-1 with TRBJ1-2, with D tentatively TRBD1 (6 bases). The CDR3 runs to 14 residues. The V gene's germline CDR1 is KGHDR and CDR2 SFDVKD. Trimming left V 4 bases short and J 4 bases short, with 12 bases between. CDR3 coding DNA: TGTGCCACCAGTGACTCGGGACAACCCTATGGCTACACCCTC. Its protein product is CATSDSGQPYGYTL.

The chain has TRBV7-7 and TRBJ2-7; 8 bases line up with TRBD1. Unmatched junction bases numbered 6, after V lost 1 base and J lost 1 base. CDR1 is SSHAT, CDR2 FNYEAQ, per germline (reference sequence). CDR3 size: 16 residues. This CDR3 is CASSLGPGTGSYEQYF. The CDR3 nucleotides read TGTGCCAGCAGCTTAGGGCCCGGGACAGGATCCTACGAGCAGTACTTC. The full variable domain, completed using reference TRBV7-7 and TRBJ2-7, is GAGVSQSPRYKVTKRGQDVTLRCDPISSHATLYWYQQALGQGPEFLTYFNYEAQPDKSGLPSDRFSAERPEGSISTLTIQRTEQRDSAMYRCASSLGPGTGSYEQYFGPGTRLTVT.

The chain is built from TRBV2 and TRBJ2-5, with 8 bases matching TRBD2. The CDR3 loop spans 16 amino acids. V shed 6 bases and J 2 bases; nucleotides not matched to a gene: 11. CDR1 is SNHLY, CDR2 FYNNEI, per germline. The CDR3 DNA follows: TGTGCCAGCAGGGTCCCGGGCGGGGGGCTTCAAGAGACCCAGTACTTC. The encoded protein is CASRVPGGGLQETQYF.

The gene calls are TRBV7-6 and TRBJ1-1; 7 bases are shared with TRBD1. The CDR3 has 13 residues. The germline CDR1 and CDR2 sequences are SGHVS and FNYEAQ. V dropped 5 bases and J dropped 8; count of bases not matched to a gene: 8. CDR3 region: CASSPTNRGEAFF. CDR3 DNA: TGTGCCAGCAGCCCGACCAACAGGGGAGAAGCTTTCTTT.

V is TRBV11-2 and J is TRBJ2-7; 8 bases match TRBD2. V was clipped by 8 bases and J by 3 bases; unmatched bases: 9. The CDR3 sequence is 14 residues long. CDR1 and CDR2 (germline): SGHAT, FQNNGV. As DNA, the CDR3 is TGTGCCAGCGCTTGGAGCGGGGGTTACTACGAGCAGTACTTC. Its translation: CASAWSGGYYEQYF.